Listed here are 29 T cell receptor beta chains from one sample, sequenced in a study of cytomegalovirus exposure and HLA in healthy donors. In the PCR, 60 Vbeta and 13 Jbeta primers were used. Repertoires were generated with immunoSEQ multiplex PCR, while TCRdb's copy carries only in-frame clones and drops some. The sample lists about 110,000 clones, about three quarters seen once, with around 2.9% in the top ten. The sequenced sample was PBMCs. The receptors come from a woman in her sixties or seventies in good health and CMV-seropositive.

The chain has TRBV4-1 and TRBJ2-1; D call uncertain. Germline CDR1 reads MGHRA; CDR2 reads YSYEKL. Trimming shortened V by 2 bases and J by 5 bases, and 7 bases separated the two germline ends. This CDR3 is 13 amino acids long. CDR3 nucleotides: TGCGCCAGCAGCCAACCTGGCCACAATGAGCAGTTCTTC. Its translation: CASSQPGHNEQFF.

The chain combines TRBV5-4 with TRBJ2-7; weak D call: TRBD2 (8 bases). Trimming removed 0 bases from V and 4 bases from J, with 17 bases in between. Germline V gives CDR1 SGHNT, CDR2 YYREEE (reference sequence). The CDR3 spans 16 residues. In nucleotides, the CDR3 is TGTGCCAGCAGCTTGGTCAGGGGGACTAGGAGGTACGAGCAGTACTTC. Translating it yields CASSLVRGTRRYEQYF.

The V gene is TRBV7-2, the J gene TRBJ1-4, with D perhaps matching TRBD1 (5 bases). CDR3 length equals 16 residues. Germline V gene data show CDR1 as SGHTA and CDR2 as FQGNSA. V lost 0 bases, J lost 1 base, and 9 bases lay in between. CDR3 bases: TGTGCCAGCAGCTTAGCGCCGGGGGTAACTAATGAAAAACTGTTTTTT. Residues: CASSLAPGVTNEKLFF.

The chain has TRBV19 and TRBJ2-5; D may be TRBD2 (5 bases). The CDR3 loop spans 14 amino acids. CDR1 and CDR2 (germline): LNHDA, SQIVND (reference sequence). Trimming removed 7 bases at V and 7 bases at J, with 19 bases between. The CDR3 coding sequence is TGTGCCAGTAAAGGGAGTAGCGCCCATGGGACCCAGTACTTC. It encodes CASKGSSAHGTQYF. The full variable domain, its missing parts supplied by reference TRBV19 and TRBJ2-5, is DGGITQSPKYLFRKEGQNVTLSCEQNLNHDAMYWYRQDPGQGLRLIYYSQIVNDFQKGDIAEGYSVSREKKESFPLTVTSAQKNPTAFYLCASKGSSAHGTQYFGPGTRLLVL.

The chain uses TRBV7-8 and TRBJ2-7; TRBD2 agrees at 8 bases. The CDR3 is made up of 14 amino acids. V was pared by 3 bases and J by 3 bases, with 4 bases of the junction left unmatched. Germline V CDR1 and CDR2: SGHVS, FQNEAQ. The DNA for the CDR3 is TGTGCCAGCAGCTTTAGCGGGATAGACTACGAGCAGTACTTC. As protein: CASSFSGIDYEQYF. The full variable domain, its missing parts supplied by reference TRBV7-8 and TRBJ2-7, is GAGVSQSPRYKVAKRGQDVALRCDPISGHVSLFWYQQALGQGPEFLTYFQNEAQLDKSGLPSDRFFAERPEGSVSTLKIQRTQQEDSAVYLCASSFSGIDYEQYFGPGTRLTVT.

The chain combines TRBV28 with TRBJ1-1, with D unresolved. From germline, CDR1 is MDHEN and CDR2 SYDVKM. The CDR3 has 11 residues. Trimming removed 3 bases at V and 8 bases at J, with 7 bases between. The chain's CDR3 is CASSFRREAFF. The CDR3 DNA follows: TGTGCCAGCAGTTTTAGAAGAGAAGCTTTCTTT.

The chain uses TRBV7-2 and TRBJ2-2; tentative D call: TRBD1 (5 bases). This CDR3 comprises 18 residues. Trimming shortened V by 7 bases and J by 2 bases, and 23 bases separated the two germline ends. Germline CDR1 is SGHTA and CDR2 is FQGNSA. The CDR3, as DNA: TGTGCCAGCACCTTTTATGGGGCTCGAATCCTAAACACCGGGGAGCTGTTTTTT. Amino acids: CASTFYGARILNTGELFF.

The chain links TRBV7-9 to TRBJ2-7, with D perhaps matching TRBD2 (5 bases). Germline assignment: CDR1 SEHNR and CDR2 FQNEAQ (reference sequence). The CDR3 contains 15 residues. V was clipped by 8 bases and J by 1 base, with 18 bases between them. CDR3 region: CASDRGRRASYEQYF. The CDR3, as DNA: TGTGCCAGCGACCGCGGGCGGCGAGCATCCTACGAGCAGTACTTC.

This chain connects TRBV20-1 to TRBJ2-3; D may be TRBD2 (5 bases). Trimming stripped 3 bases from V and 5 bases from J, with 6 bases between. This CDR3 comprises 11 residues. Germline CDR1 and CDR2: DFQATT and SNEGSKA (reference sequence). This CDR3 is CSASRGDTQYF. The CDR3 bases are TGCAGTGCTAGTCGGGGAGATACGCAGTATTTT.

J is TRBJ2-5 and V is TRBV29-1; unclear D gene. The CDR3 loop spans 11 amino acids. CDR1 is SQVTM, CDR2 ANQGSEA, per germline. Trimming took off 7 bases at V and 2 bases at J, with 8 bases between the two ends. CDR3 region: CSGRIQETQYF. In DNA, the CDR3 is TGCAGCGGGAGAATACAAGAGACCCAGTACTTC.

The CDR3 loop is CASSSTTGVVNTEAFF. The CDR3 coding sequence is TGTGCCAGCAGTTCCACGACAGGGGTCGTGAACACTGAAGCTTTCTTT. V and J are TRBV27 and TRBJ1-1; TRBD1 aligns across 8 bases. Germline V gene lookup returns CDR1 MNHEY and CDR2 SMNVEV (reference sequence). Trimming at V came to 4 bases and at J to 0 bases, leaving 7 bases not matched to a gene. CDR3 length equals 16 residues.

The rearrangement joins TRBV18 to TRBJ2-7, with a tentative D call TRBD2 (6 bases). The CDR3 is 13 amino acids. CDR1 and CDR2 from the germline V gene are KGHSH and LQKENI. Trimming left V 0 bases short and J 13 bases short, with 16 bases between. The CDR3, as DNA: TGTGCCAGCTCACCACCGGAGGGGCCCACCAGTTACTTC. It specifies CASSPPEGPTSYF.

A note on this clone: The junction does not match germline at one end; this may be a read error. The gene calls are TRBV7-9 and TRBJ1-2; 9 bases align to TRBD1. This CDR3 comprises 16 residues. Germline loops: CDR1 SEHNR, CDR2 FQNEAQ (reference sequence). The CDR3 region is CSSSSLLRDREHGYTF. In nucleotides, the CDR3 is TGTTCCAGCAGCTCCTTGCTACGGGACAGGGAACATGGCTACACCTTC.

The chain combines TRBV2 with TRBJ2-1; D might be TRBD2 (5 bases). The CDR3 runs 13 residues. Between the trimmed V and J ends, which lost 3 bases and 9 bases, there was a span of 12 bases. Germline V gene sequence: CDR1 SNHLY, CDR2 FYNNEI. This CDR3 reads CASSDNSESEQFF. CDR3 nucleotide sequence: TGTGCCAGCAGTGATAATAGCGAGAGTGAGCAGTTCTTC.

CDR3 nucleotide sequence: TGCAGCGTTTTGGAGTATTTAGATACGCAGTATTTT. Amino acids: CSVLEYLDTQYF. The chain couples TRBV29-1 to TRBJ2-3; D not resolved. The CDR3 loop spans 12 amino acids. Germline values: CDR1 SQVTM, CDR2 ANQGSEA. The ends were cut back, 5 bases at V and 5 bases at J, with 11 bases in the middle.

This rearrangement joins TRBV19 to TRBJ2-5; 7 nucleotides line up with TRBD1. With 6 bases clipped from V and 3 bases from J, the junction kept 4 bases outside the gene matches. The CDR3 sequence is 13 residues long. Germline V lookup: CDR1 LNHDA, CDR2 SQIVND (reference sequence). The CDR3 protein is CASSQDREETQYF. DNA of the CDR3: TGTGCCAGTAGCCAAGACAGGGAAGAGACCCAGTACTTC.

The chain recombines TRBV27 with TRBJ1-1, with 8 bases aligning to TRBD1. There are 15 residues in the CDR3. Germline lookup yields CDR1 MNHEY and CDR2 SMNVEV (reference sequence). V gave up 2 bases and J gave up 3 bases; unmatched junction bases: 5. The CDR3 loop is CASSLRTGIYTEAFF. As DNA, the CDR3 is TGTGCCAGCAGTTTAAGGACAGGGATTTACACTGAAGCTTTCTTT.

This sequence joins TRBV9 and TRBJ1-2; 10 positions agree with TRBD1. In germline, CDR1 is SGDLS, CDR2 YYNGEE. The CDR3 consists of 15 residues. V trimming: 2 bases; J trimming: 7 bases; junction bases outside the gene matches: 8. The CDR3: CASSVTGGAPGGYTF. DNA for the CDR3: TGTGCCAGCAGCGTGACAGGGGGCGCCCCCGGTGGCTACACCTTC.

Concerning this clone itself: The same CDR3 arises from other DNA sequences in this sample as well. This sequence joins TRBV10-3 and TRBJ2-2; 9 bases agree with TRBD1. V lost 3 bases and J lost 5; bases outside the gene matches: 4. CDR1 and CDR2 from the germline V gene are ENHRY and SYGVKD. This CDR3 comprises 15 residues. The CDR3: CAISDWTGVTGELFF. The CDR3 DNA follows: TGTGCCATCAGTGACTGGACAGGGGTTACCGGGGAGCTGTTTTTT.

The chain combines TRBV7-2 with TRBJ1-4, with 8 bases lining up with TRBD1. The V gene end was trimmed by 5 bases and the J gene end by 7 bases; junction bases not matched to a gene: 6. Germline CDR1 SGHTA, CDR2 FQGNSA. The CDR3 contains 14 residues. CDR3 loop: CASSPGGLAEKLFF. CDR3 nucleotides: TGTGCCAGCAGCCCAGGGGGCCTAGCTGAAAAACTGTTTTTT.

The chain has TRBV7-2 and TRBJ1-3; D is perhaps TRBD1 (5 bases). Germline CDR1 is SGHTA and CDR2 is FQGNSA. V lost 4 bases and J lost 0, with 16 bases in between. CDR3 length: 17 amino acids. The CDR3: CASSSQQTEYSGNTIYF. For the CDR3, the DNA is TGTGCCAGCAGCTCTCAACAGACAGAATACTCTGGAAACACCATATATTTT.

The rearrangement joins TRBV6-1 to TRBJ1-6; 9 bases agree with TRBD1. Germline-derived CDR1 and CDR2 are MNHNS and SASEGT. The V segment lost 1 base and the J segment 3 bases; nucleotides outside the gene matches: 4. The CDR3 is made up of 17 amino acids. CDR3 sequence (DNA): TGTGCCAGCAGTGAAGGCACAGGGGGCTTCTATAATTCACCCCTCCACTTT. Its translation: CASSEGTGGFYNSPLHF.

The V call is TRBV11-2, the J call TRBJ2-5; D call uncertain. The CDR3 length is 13 residues. CDR1 SGHAT and CDR2 FQNNGV come from the germline V gene. The V and J ends lost 5 bases and 5 bases respectively, with 12 bases between them. Here the CDR3 reads CASSLGVWETQYF. Here the CDR3 DNA reads TGTGCCAGCAGCCTCGGAGTTTGGGAGACCCAGTACTTC.

The rearrangement joins TRBV7-9 to TRBJ2-5, with D possibly being TRBD2 (5 bases). The DNA end is more similar to TRBJ2-7, so the J call may be wrong. The germline CDR1 and CDR2 sequences are SEHNR and FQNEAQ (reference sequence). CDR3 length: 16 amino acids. As DNA, the CDR3 is TGTGCCAGCAGCTTATTCCCGGAGCAGGTGGAGGACGAGCAGTACTTC. Translating gives CASSLFPEQVEDEQYF.

The genes are TRBV7-2 and TRBJ2-3, with a possible D match to TRBD2 (5 bases). V lost 1 base and J 10 bases, leaving 15 bases between the germline ends. Germline V CDR1 and CDR2: SGHTA, FQGNSA. This CDR3 has 14 amino acids. The CDR3 here is CASSLGIPPRAQYF. The DNA for the CDR3 is TGTGCCAGCAGCTTAGGGATCCCCCCGAGGGCGCAGTATTTT. Looking up the rest from reference TRBV7-2 and TRBJ2-3 gives the full variable domain: GAGVSQSPSNKVTEKGKDVELRCDPISGHTALYWYRQSLGQGLEFLIYFQGNSAPDKSGLPSDRFSAERTGGSVSTLTIQRTQQEDSAVYLCASSLGIPPRAQYFGPGTRLTVL.

The chain uses TRBV10-2 and TRBJ2-5; TRBD2 aligns across 8 bases. TRBJ2-7 explains the end of the DNA better; the J call may be wrong. The CDR3 is made up of 14 amino acids. The germline gives CDR1 WSHSY, CDR2 SAAADI. As DNA, the CDR3 is TGCGCCAGCAGTTCCGGGACTAGCTCCTACGAGCAGTACTTC. It codes for CASSSGTSSYEQYF.

V is TRBV6-1 and J is TRBJ1-5, with a tentative D call TRBD1 (5 bases). The V end lost 7 bases, the J end lost 9 bases, and 16 bases lay between the germline ends. The CDR3 runs to 13 residues. Germline V lookup: CDR1 MNHNS, CDR2 SASEGT. CDR3 loop: CASTYIGGSPQHF. In DNA, the CDR3 is TGTGCCAGCACCTACATCGGGGGATCGCCCCAGCATTTT.

This rearrangement joins TRBV7-2 to TRBJ2-7; D is undetermined. Germline values: CDR1 SGHTA, CDR2 FQGNSA. Trimming removed 5 bases from V and 3 bases from J, with 14 bases in between. The CDR3 runs to 14 residues. CDR3 residues: CASSLTGEDYEQYF. In nucleotides, the CDR3 is TGTGCCAGCAGCCTAACCGGAGAGGACTACGAGCAGTACTTC.

The CDR3, as DNA: TGTGCCAGCAGCGGAGGCTGGGCGGGCCTAGGGAACAATGAGCAGTTCTTC. Protein product: CASSGGWAGLGNNEQFF. The chain links TRBV9 to TRBJ2-1, with D possibly TRBD2 on 5 matching bases. The germline gives CDR1 SGDLS, CDR2 YYNGEE. Trimming shortened V by 3 bases and J by 5 bases, and 21 bases separated the two germline ends. The CDR3 spans 17 residues.